These T cell receptor beta chains were read from a single sample in a study of identifying expanded T cells in peripheral blood. Only in-frame clones appear in the TCRdb table, and some are missing; sequencing was by immunoSEQ multiplex PCR. The sample lists 81,000 or so clones, roughly 84% occurring once. Source material: blood. These receptors all stem from a person aged 18 to 69 in good health. Each CDR3 is given with its conserved first and last residue. D genes are given only for firm matches. Size values are once, few and many counts, or a class for expanded clones, and some rows have none.

>TRBJ2-2|NA|TRBD2|TRBV7-6
TGTGCCAGCAGCTTAGTGGCGGGAGGTCTGAACACCGGGGAGCTGTTTTTT
CASSLVAGGLNTGELFF
>TRBJ2-2|NA|TRBD2|TRBV7-2
TGTGCCAGCAGCTTTTGGGTTGTAGCGGGAGGGATCGGGGAGCTGTTTTTT
CASSFWVVAGGIGELFF
>TRBJ2-7|NA|TRBD1|TRBV19
TGTGCCAGTAGCATCAAGATGGGACAGAAACTAAAATTC
CASSIKMGQKLKF
>TRBJ2-1|few|NA|TRBV5-1
TGCGCCACAGGTAGGGACGCCTCCTACAATGAGCAGTTCTTC
CATGRDASYNEQFF
>TRBJ1-1|few|TRBD1|TRBV29-1
TGCAGCGCAACCGGGACAGGGGCGGGCACTGAAGCTTTCTTT
CSATGTGAGTEAFF
>TRBJ2-7|NA|NA|TRBV4-3
TGCGCCAGCAGCCAGGGGGACCCCCGTCTTGCCGAGCAGTACTTC
CASSQGDPRLAEQYF
>TRBJ1-3|NA|NA|TRBV18
TGTGCCAGCTCACCACGACAGGTCAACTCTGGAAACACCATATATTTT
CASSPRQVNSGNTIYF
>TRBJ1-3|NA|NA|TRBV7-9
TGTGCCAGCAGCCAGGTCCTGGGAAACACCATATATTTT
CASSQVLGNTIYF
>TRBJ2-5|NA|NA|TRBV7-2
TGTGCCAGCAGCCCTTTTTGGACTTCTAAAACCCAGTACTTC
CASSPFWTSKTQYF
>TRBJ2-3|NA|NA|TRBV29-1
TGCAGCGTTCTAGGTCCAGATACGCAGTATTTT
CSVLGPDTQYF
>TRBJ2-7|once|NA|TRBV15
TGTGCCACCAGCAGAGGGGGCAGGGTAGAGCAGTACTTC
CATSRGGRVEQYF
>TRBJ2-1|once|NA|TRBV29-1
TGCAGCGTTGCGGTAGTGGGGATCAATGAGCAGTTCTTC
CSVAVVGINEQFF
>TRBJ1-4|once|NA|TRBV18
TGTGCCAGCTCACCACAGGATCTACAGACTAATGAAAAACTGTTTTTT
CASSPQDLQTNEKLFF
>TRBJ2-2|few|NA|TRBV18
TGTGCCAGCTCACCACCGATATTTGCCGGGGAGCTGTTTTTT
CASSPPIFAGELFF
>TRBJ2-6|few|NA|TRBV5-6
TGTGCCAGCAGCTCTTTCCTGAGTGCTGGGGCCAACGTCCTGACTTTC
CASSSFLSAGANVLTF
>TRBJ2-1|NA|NA|TRBV7-3
TGTGCCAGCAGCCCCGTCGCGGAGGGGGAGCAGTTCTTC
CASSPVAEGEQFF
>TRBJ1-1|few|NA|TRBV7-2
TGTGCCAGCAGCTTAGCGGGGGGGAACACTGAAGCTTTCTTT
CASSLAGGNTEAFF
>TRBJ1-3|NA|NA|TRBV5-6
TGTGCCAGCAGCTACCCGCAGGCTTGGTCGGACACCATATATTTT
CASSYPQAWSDTIYF
>TRBJ2-5|NA|NA|TRBV18
TGTGCCAGCTCACCGGCAAGGAAAGAGACCCAGTACTTC
CASSPARKETQYF
>TRBJ1-1|few|NA|TRBV11-2
TGTGCCAGCAGCCTCGACCGGAGCACTGAAGCTTTCTTT
CASSLDRSTEAFF
>TRBJ2-5|few|TRBD2|TRBV11-3
TGTGCCAGCAGCTCCAGGACTAGCGGGAGTGGAGAGACCCAGTACTTC
CASSSRTSGSGETQYF
>TRBJ2-3|NA|NA|TRBV9
TGTGCCAGCAACGGAGGTCCGCCCACAGATACGCAGTATTTT
CASNGGPPTDTQYF
>TRBJ2-2|NA|NA|TRBV30
TGTGCCTGGAGTGTACTGAGCGGGTCCGGGGAGCTGTTTTTT
CAWSVLSGSGELFF
>TRBJ1-1|NA|TRBD1|TRBV10-3
TGTGCCATCAGTGAGGACAGGGCCCGCGGCACTGAAGCTTTCTTT
CAISEDRARGTEAFF
>TRBJ2-7|NA|TRBD2|TRBV7-2
TGTGCCAGCAGCTTACCGTTAGCGGGAGGGTCCTACGAGCAGTACTTC
CASSLPLAGGSYEQYF
>TRBJ2-5|NA|TRBD1|TRBV19
TGTGCCAGTAGTGGGCCCGGGACAGCCCAAGAGACCCAGTACTTC
CASSGPGTAQETQYF
>TRBJ2-7|NA|TRBD2|TRBV5-1
TGCGCCAGCAGCAGGTTAAGCCTGGCGACTAGCGCTAACTCCTACGAGCAGTACTTC
CASSRLSLATSANSYEQYF
>TRBJ1-1|once|NA|TRBV6-5
TGTGCCAGCAGCCCGACACGCAGGAGAATCACTGAAGCTTTCTTT
CASSPTRRRITEAFF
>TRBJ2-5|NA|NA|TRBV9
TGTGCCAGCAGCGTACTCGACGAGACCCAGTACTTC
CASSVLDETQYF
>TRBJ2-3|NA|TRBD1|TRBV9
TGTGCCAGCAGAGACAGGGTTGAAGATACGCAGTATTTT
CASRDRVEDTQYF
>TRBJ2-7|NA|TRBD2|TRBV4-3
TGCGCCAGCAGCCGCGAAAGCGGGGAAACCTACGAGCAGTACTTC
CASSRESGETYEQYF
>TRBJ1-5|NA|NA|TRBV6-5
TGTGCCAGCAGTCTTTGGGGCAATCAGCCCCAGCATTTT
CASSLWGNQPQHF
>TRBJ1-5|NA|NA|TRBV28
TGTGCCAGCAGTTTTACCGGGGGGAGTCAGCCCCAGCATTTT
CASSFTGGSQPQHF
>TRBJ1-3|NA|NA|TRBV28
TGTGCCAGCAGTTCAGGACATCTGAGCCCTGGAAACACCATATATTTT
CASSSGHLSPGNTIYF
>TRBJ2-5|NA|NA|TRBV7-2
TGTGCCAGCAGCCCGACGGACGCGCTCGGGACCCAGTACTTC
CASSPTDALGTQYF
>TRBJ2-7|NA|NA|TRBV19
TGTGCCAGTAGTCCTCGCCGGGACGCAGGAGGAGAGCAGTACTTC
CASSPRRDAGGEQYF
>TRBJ2-1|NA|TRBD2|TRBV19
TGTGCCAGTAGTATAGGGACTAGCGGCTTATACAATGAGCAGTTCTTC
CASSIGTSGLYNEQFF
>TRBJ2-7|NA|NA|TRBV6-5
TGTGCCAGCAGTTACTCAGGGGGGGCGGGATACGAGCAGTACTTC
CASSYSGGAGYEQYF
>TRBJ1-5|NA|TRBD1|TRBV28
TGTGCCAGCAGTTTGAGACAGGGGGCTTTTCAGCCCCAGCATTTT
CASSLRQGAFQPQHF
>TRBJ2-7|NA|NA|TRBV27
TGTGCCAGCAGCGTAACCAGGGATTCGAGACAGTACTTC
CASSVTRDSRQYF
>TRBJ1-2|NA|NA|TRBV28
TGTGTGTCGGGGCATTTGGGCTACACCTTC
CVSGHLGYTF
>TRBJ1-5|NA|NA|TRBV7-2
TGTGCCAGCAGCTTAGGACAGGCCCTCAATCAGCCCCAGCATTTT
CASSLGQALNQPQHF
>TRBJ1-2|NA|TRBD1|TRBV27
TGTGCCAGCAGTTTAGGGACAGCCTCCGTTGGTGGCTACACCTTC
CASSLGTASVGGYTF
>TRBJ1-4|NA|NA|TRBV25-1
TGTGCCAGCAGTGAACACACAAGGGAAAAACTGTTTTTT
CASSEHTREKLFF
>TRBJ2-5|NA|NA|TRBV27
TGTGCCAGCAGTCCCCTCGTGTTGGGGACGCAAGAGACCCAGTACTTC
CASSPLVLGTQETQYF
>TRBJ2-1|NA|NA|TRBV13
TGTGCCAGCAGCTTATCCGGGAGCTCCTACAATGAGCAGTTCTTC
CASSLSGSSYNEQFF
>TRBJ1-1|NA|NA|TRBV30
TGTGCCTGGACTAGGGGAGGGAACACTGAAGCTTTCTTT
CAWTRGGNTEAFF
>TRBJ1-4|NA|NA|TRBV7-6
TGTGCCAGCAGCTTAAATCAGGGATCTAATGAAAAACTGTTTTTT
CASSLNQGSNEKLFF
>TRBJ2-3|NA|NA|TRBV15
TGTGCCACCAGCGATAGGGGACCGAGCACAGATACGCAGTATTTT
CATSDRGPSTDTQYF
>TRBJ2-1|NA|TRBD2|TRBV19
TGTGCCAGTAGTATCCTCACTAGCGGGGCCTACAATGAGCAGTTCTTC
CASSILTSGAYNEQFF